The clone carrying this T cell receptor beta chain appeared a single time. Antigen specificity is unknown. Every patient had mismatch repair deficiency by PCR or immunohistochemistry. A few pembrolizumab responders had their TCRs sequenced. The data belong to a study of PD-1 blockade in mismatch repair-deficient tumors. The wider study: All were previously treated, progressing patients with around eleven mismatch repair-deficient cancer types.

Some clones are missing from TCRdb's copy, which holds only in-frame ones; the method was immunoSEQ multiplex PCR. The table records 55,000 to 85,000 clones, 70% to 85% of them present only once. V shed 4 bases, J shed 6 bases, and the junction held 5 bases outside the gene matches. CDR1 is SEHNR, CDR2 FQNEAQ, per germline (reference sequence). The CDR3 is made up of 14 amino acids. General study results and limits: Rapid post-treatment expansion, then contraction, generally preceding radiologic response, marked tumor-resident clones.

This chain links TRBV7-9 with TRBJ2-7; 11 nucleotides line up with TRBD1. The sample was peripheral blood, taken 2 weeks after starting pembrolizumab. This clonotype originated in an adult with mismatch repair-deficient cancer. The CDR3 spells CASSSSGTGGEQYF. CDR3 nucleotide sequence: TGTGCCAGCAGCTCCTCCGGGACAGGGGGCGAGCAGTACTTC.